The rows below give T cell receptor beta chains drawn from one sample of a study of cytomegalovirus exposure and HLA in healthy donors. Using immunoSEQ multiplex PCR, the repertoire was profiled, and TCRdb retains in-frame clones only, with some absent. The sample carries 150,000 to 200,000 clones, 82% recorded once. Material: PBMCs. These receptors all come from a man between 35 and 55 years old in good health and CMV-seronegative. Both conserved end residues are trimmed from each CDR3. Fields, in order: clone size, V gene, CDR3 length, J gene, CDR3 protein. Where a row states a size, it is once, few, many or the class of an expanded clone; other rows omit it.

abundance: -; v_gene: TRBV29-1; len: 13; j_gene: TRBJ2-7; CDR3aa: SVEGGGTGSNEQY
abundance: -; v_gene: TRBV28; len: 15; j_gene: TRBJ2-2; CDR3aa: ASSLGTSGIKTGELF
abundance: -; v_gene: TRBV7-7; len: 17; j_gene: -; CDR3aa: ASSLSRGQGITPNYEQY
abundance: -; v_gene: TRBV7-2; len: 13; j_gene: TRBJ1-2; CDR3aa: ASSEQGASRYGYT
abundance: -; v_gene: TRBV18; len: 12; j_gene: TRBJ1-5; CDR3aa: ASSPGRDNQPQH
abundance: -; v_gene: TRBV9; len: 11; j_gene: TRBJ1-1; CDR3aa: ASSVEMNTEAF
abundance: -; v_gene: TRBV9; len: 13; j_gene: TRBJ1-1; CDR3aa: ASSVSNSMNTEAF
abundance: once; v_gene: TRBV4-1; len: 15; j_gene: TRBJ2-3; CDR3aa: ASSQSGTRGGTDTQY
abundance: once; v_gene: TRBV7-8; len: 13; j_gene: TRBJ1-6; CDR3aa: ASSSPGTAHSPLH
abundance: -; v_gene: TRBV28; len: 12; j_gene: TRBJ2-2; CDR3aa: ASSLQRASGGLF
abundance: -; v_gene: TRBV11-3; len: 13; j_gene: TRBJ2-7; CDR3aa: ASNPGSGETYEQY
abundance: -; v_gene: TRBV11-1; len: 14; j_gene: TRBJ2-3; CDR3aa: ASSRLGRGGTDTQY
abundance: few; v_gene: TRBV27; len: 12; j_gene: TRBJ1-5; CDR3aa: ASSLGQGQGPQH
abundance: once; v_gene: TRBV25-1; len: 10; j_gene: TRBJ1-2; CDR3aa: ASRTGGYGYT
abundance: -; v_gene: TRBV4-1; len: 13; j_gene: TRBJ1-3; CDR3aa: ASSQERTGGYTIY
abundance: once; v_gene: TRBV7-2; len: 13; j_gene: TRBJ1-2; CDR3aa: ASSFDWTANYGYT
abundance: -; v_gene: TRBV9; len: 12; j_gene: TRBJ2-1; CDR3aa: ASSVRTGKNEQF
abundance: -; v_gene: TRBV25-1; len: 12; j_gene: TRBJ2-7; CDR3aa: ASSEYGRVYEQY
abundance: -; v_gene: TRBV7-3; len: 11; j_gene: TRBJ1-1; CDR3aa: ASSLLSGTEAF
abundance: -; v_gene: TRBV25-1; len: 14; j_gene: TRBJ2-3; CDR3aa: ASSEWAGGLTDTQY
abundance: -; v_gene: TRBV5-4; len: 15; j_gene: TRBJ2-3; CDR3aa: ASSLAQTSGGTDTQY
abundance: -; v_gene: TRBV7-8; len: 14; j_gene: TRBJ2-7; CDR3aa: ASSPRGSGTTYEQY